This TCR beta chain stems from a study of blood T cell repertoires in COVID-19. Study-wide background: Some COVID-19 samples were acute and others convalescent; all came from the United States, Italy and Spain.

The V end lost 1 base, the J end lost 3 bases, and 6 bases lay between the germline ends. This CDR3 is 14 amino acids long. The germline CDR1 and CDR2 sequences are SGHTA and FQGTGA. The method was immunoSEQ multiplex PCR; TCRdb's version includes in-frame clones alone and lacks a portion of them. The table records about 76,000 clones, approximately 83% of them present only once. Sequencing was carried out using peripheral blood. The rearrangement links TRBV7-3 to TRBJ2-2; D not resolved. The clonotype comes from a man older than 75 with acute or convalescent COVID-19. CDR3 in DNA: TGTGCCAGCAGCTTAATCAGTTACACCGGGGAGCTGTTTTTT. Protein product: CASSLISYTGELFF. The full variable domain, rest sourced from reference TRBV7-3 and TRBJ2-2, is GAGVSQTPSNKVTEKGKYVELRCDPISGHTALYWYRQSLGQGPEFLIYFQGTGAADDSGLPNDRFFAVRPEGSVSTLKIQRTERGDSAVYLCASSLISYTGELFFGEGSRLTVL.